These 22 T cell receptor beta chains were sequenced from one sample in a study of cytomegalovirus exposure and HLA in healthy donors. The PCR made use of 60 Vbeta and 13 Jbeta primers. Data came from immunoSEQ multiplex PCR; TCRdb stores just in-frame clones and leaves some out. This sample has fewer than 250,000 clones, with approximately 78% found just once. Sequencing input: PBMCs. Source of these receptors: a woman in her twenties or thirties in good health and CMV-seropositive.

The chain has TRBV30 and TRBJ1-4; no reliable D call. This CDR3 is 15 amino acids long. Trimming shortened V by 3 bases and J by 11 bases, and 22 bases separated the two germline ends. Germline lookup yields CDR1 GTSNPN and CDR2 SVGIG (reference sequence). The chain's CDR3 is CAWRPRRYPIDKLFF. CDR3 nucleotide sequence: TGTGCCTGGAGGCCCCGGAGGTATCCGATTGACAAACTGTTTTTT.

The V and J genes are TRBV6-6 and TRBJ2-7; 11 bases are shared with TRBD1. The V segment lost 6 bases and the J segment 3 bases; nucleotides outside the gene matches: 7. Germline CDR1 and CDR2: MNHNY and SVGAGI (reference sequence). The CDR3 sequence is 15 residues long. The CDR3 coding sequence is TGTGCCAGCAGCCGATCCGGGACAGGGGGCTACGAGCAGTACTTC. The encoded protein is CASSRSGTGGYEQYF.

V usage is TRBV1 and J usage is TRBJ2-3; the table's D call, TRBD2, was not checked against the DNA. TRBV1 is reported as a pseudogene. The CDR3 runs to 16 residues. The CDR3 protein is CTSSLWTSGIIDTQYF. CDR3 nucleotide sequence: TGCACCAGCAGCTTATGGACTAGCGGGATTATAGATACGCAGTATTTT.

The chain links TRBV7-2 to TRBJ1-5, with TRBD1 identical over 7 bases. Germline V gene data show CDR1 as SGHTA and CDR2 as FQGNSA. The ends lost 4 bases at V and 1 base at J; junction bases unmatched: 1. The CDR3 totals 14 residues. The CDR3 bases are TGTGCCAGCAGCTCGACAGGGAGCAATCAGCCCCAGCATTTT. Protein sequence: CASSSTGSNQPQHF.

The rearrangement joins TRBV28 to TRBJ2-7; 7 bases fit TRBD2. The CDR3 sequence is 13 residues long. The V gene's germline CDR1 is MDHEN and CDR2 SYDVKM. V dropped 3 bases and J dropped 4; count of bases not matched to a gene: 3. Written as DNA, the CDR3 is TGTGCCAGCAGTTTTGGGGGGGGTTACGAGCAGTACTTC. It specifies CASSFGGGYEQYF.

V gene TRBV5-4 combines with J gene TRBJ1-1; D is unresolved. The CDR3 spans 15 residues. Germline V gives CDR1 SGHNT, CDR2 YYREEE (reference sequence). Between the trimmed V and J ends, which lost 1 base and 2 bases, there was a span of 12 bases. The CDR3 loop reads CASSLKDGSNTEAFF. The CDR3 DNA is TGTGCCAGCAGCTTGAAGGACGGGAGCAACACTGAAGCTTTCTTT.

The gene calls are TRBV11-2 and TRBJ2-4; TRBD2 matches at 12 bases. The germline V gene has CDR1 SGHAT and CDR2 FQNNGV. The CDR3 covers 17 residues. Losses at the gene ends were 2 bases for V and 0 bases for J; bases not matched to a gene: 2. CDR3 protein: CASSLLAGGLAKNIQYF. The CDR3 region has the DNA TGTGCCAGCAGCTTACTAGCGGGGGGGCTAGCCAAAAACATTCAGTACTTC.

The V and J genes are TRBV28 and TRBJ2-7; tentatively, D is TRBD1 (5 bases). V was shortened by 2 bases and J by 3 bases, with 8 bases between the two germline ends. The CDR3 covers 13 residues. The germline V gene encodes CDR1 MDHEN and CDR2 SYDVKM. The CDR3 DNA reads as TGTGCCAGCAGTTTAATTAGGGGCTACGAGCAGTACTTC. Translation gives CASSLIRGYEQYF.

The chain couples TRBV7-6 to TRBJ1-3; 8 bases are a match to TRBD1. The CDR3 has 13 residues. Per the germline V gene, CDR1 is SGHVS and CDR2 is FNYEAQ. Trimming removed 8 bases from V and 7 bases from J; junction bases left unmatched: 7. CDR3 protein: CASGQGLGNTIYF. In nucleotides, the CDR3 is TGTGCCAGCGGACAGGGTCTGGGTAACACCATATATTTT.

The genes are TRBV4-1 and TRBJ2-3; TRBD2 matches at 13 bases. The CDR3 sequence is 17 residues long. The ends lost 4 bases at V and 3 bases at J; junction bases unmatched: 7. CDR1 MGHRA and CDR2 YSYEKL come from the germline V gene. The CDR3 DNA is TGCGCCAGCAGCCGCTATCAACTAGCGGGGGGGACAGATACGCAGTATTTT. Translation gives CASSRYQLAGGTDTQYF.

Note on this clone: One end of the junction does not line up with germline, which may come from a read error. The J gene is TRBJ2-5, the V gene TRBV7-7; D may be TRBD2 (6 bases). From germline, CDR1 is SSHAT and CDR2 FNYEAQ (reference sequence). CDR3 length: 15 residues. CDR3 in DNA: TGTGCTAGCAGCCAAGCGGGCACGGTGGGAGAGGCCCAGTACTTC. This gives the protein CASSQAGTVGEAQYF.

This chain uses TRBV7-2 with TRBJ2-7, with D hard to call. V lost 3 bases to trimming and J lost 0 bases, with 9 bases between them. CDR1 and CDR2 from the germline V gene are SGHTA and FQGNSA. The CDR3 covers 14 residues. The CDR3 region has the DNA TGTGCCAGCAGCTTCCGCGAGAGCTCCTACGAGCAGTACTTC. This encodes CASSFRESSYEQYF.

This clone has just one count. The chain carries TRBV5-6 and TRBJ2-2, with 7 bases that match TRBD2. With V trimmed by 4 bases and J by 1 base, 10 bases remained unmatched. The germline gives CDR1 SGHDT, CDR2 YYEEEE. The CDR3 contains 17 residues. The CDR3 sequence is CASSPPWGGENTGELFF. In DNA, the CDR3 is TGTGCCAGCAGCCCGCCGTGGGGGGGGGAGAACACCGGGGAGCTGTTTTTT.

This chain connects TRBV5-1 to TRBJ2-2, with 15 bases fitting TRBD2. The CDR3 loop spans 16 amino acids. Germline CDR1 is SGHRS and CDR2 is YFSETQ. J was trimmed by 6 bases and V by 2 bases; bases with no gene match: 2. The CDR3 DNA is TGCGCCAGCAGCTTCAGGACTAGCGGGGGGGCCGGGGAGCTGTTTTTT. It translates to CASSFRTSGGAGELFF.

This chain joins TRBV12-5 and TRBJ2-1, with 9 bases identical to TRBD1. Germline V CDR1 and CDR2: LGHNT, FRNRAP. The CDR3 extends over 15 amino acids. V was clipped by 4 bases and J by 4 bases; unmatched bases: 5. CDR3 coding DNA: TGTGCTAGTGGTTGGGGGACAGGGATTTACAATGAGCAGTTCTTC. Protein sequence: CASGWGTGIYNEQFF.

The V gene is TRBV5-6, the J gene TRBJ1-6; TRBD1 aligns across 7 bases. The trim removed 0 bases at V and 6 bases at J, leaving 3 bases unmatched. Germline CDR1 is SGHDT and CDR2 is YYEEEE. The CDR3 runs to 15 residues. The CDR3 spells CASSLGQGTNSPLHF. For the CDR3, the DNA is TGTGCCAGCAGCTTGGGACAGGGAACTAATTCACCCCTCCACTTT.

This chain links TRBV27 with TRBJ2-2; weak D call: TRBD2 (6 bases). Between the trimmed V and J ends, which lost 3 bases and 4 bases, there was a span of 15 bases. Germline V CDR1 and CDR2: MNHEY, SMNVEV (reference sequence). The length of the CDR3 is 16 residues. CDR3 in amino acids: CASSFRGLLTTGELFF. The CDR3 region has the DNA TGTGCCAGCAGTTTTAGGGGACTCCTAACCACCGGGGAGCTGTTTTTT.

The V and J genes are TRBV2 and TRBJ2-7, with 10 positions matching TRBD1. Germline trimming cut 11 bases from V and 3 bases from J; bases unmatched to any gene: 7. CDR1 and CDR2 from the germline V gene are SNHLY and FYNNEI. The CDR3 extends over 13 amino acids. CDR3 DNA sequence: TGTGCCTGCAACCGGGACAGGGGCTACGAGCAGTACTTC. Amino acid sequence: CACNRDRGYEQYF.

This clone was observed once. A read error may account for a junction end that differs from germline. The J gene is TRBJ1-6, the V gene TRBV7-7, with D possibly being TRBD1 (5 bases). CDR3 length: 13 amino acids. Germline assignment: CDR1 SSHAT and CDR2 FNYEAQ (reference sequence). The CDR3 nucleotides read TGTGCTAGCAGCTTAGACCAGGGATCCCCCCTCCACTTT. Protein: CASSLDQGSPLHF.

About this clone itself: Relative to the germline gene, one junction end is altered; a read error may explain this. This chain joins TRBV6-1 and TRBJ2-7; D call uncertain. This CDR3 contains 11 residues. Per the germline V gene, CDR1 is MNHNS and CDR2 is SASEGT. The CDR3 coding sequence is TGTGCCAGCAGTGAACTTACGAGAGTTGACTTC. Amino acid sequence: CASSELTRVDF.

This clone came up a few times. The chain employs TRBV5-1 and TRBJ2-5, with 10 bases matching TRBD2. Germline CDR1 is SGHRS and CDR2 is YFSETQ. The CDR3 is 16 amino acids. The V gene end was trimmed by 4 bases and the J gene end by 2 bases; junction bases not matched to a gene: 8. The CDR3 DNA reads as TGCGCCAGCAGCCAAAGCGGGGGGGCGACTCAAGAGACCCAGTACTTC. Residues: CASSQSGGATQETQYF.

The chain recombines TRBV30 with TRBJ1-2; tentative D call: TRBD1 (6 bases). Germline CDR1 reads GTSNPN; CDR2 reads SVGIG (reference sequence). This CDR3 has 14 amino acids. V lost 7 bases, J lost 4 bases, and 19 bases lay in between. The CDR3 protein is CASNREGEAYGYTF. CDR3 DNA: TGTGCCTCGAACCGGGAGGGGGAAGCCTATGGCTACACCTTC.